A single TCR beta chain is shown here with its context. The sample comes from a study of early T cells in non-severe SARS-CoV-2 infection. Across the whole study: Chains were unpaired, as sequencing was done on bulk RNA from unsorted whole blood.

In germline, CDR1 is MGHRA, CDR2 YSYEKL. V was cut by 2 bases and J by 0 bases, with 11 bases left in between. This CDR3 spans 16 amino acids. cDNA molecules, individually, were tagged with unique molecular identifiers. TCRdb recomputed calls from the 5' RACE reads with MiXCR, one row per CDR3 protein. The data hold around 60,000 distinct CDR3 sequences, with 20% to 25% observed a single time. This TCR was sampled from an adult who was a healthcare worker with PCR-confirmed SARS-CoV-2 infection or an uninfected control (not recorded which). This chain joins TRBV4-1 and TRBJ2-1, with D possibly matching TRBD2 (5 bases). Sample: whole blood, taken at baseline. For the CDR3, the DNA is TGCGCCAGCAGCCAACCCTTGGGGAGCTCCTACAATGAGCAGTTCTTC. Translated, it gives CASSQPLGSSYNEQFF.